One and the same sample provided the 31 T cell receptor beta chains below, sequenced in a study of T cell changes during pregnancy in multiple sclerosis. Only in-frame clones appear in the TCRdb table, and some are missing; sequencing was by immunoSEQ multiplex PCR. This repertoire shows roughly 80,000 clones, about 91% found once; its top ten account for about 3%. The sequencing here drew on peripheral blood, taken before pregnancy. The receptor source for this set is a female donor with multiple sclerosis, enrolled in a pregnancy study.

The genes are TRBV19 and TRBJ2-3; a possible D gene is TRBD2 (5 bases). The CDR3 runs 14 residues. Looked up from germline, CDR1 is LNHDA and CDR2 is SQIVND (reference sequence). The V end lost 7 bases, the J end lost 3 bases, and 14 bases lay between the germline ends. CDR3 coding DNA: TGTGCCAGTACTTCTGAGGGCTGGACAGATACGCAGTATTTT. The encoded protein is CASTSEGWTDTQYF.

The chain recombines TRBV27 with TRBJ2-2, with 9 bases lining up with TRBD2. The ends lost 3 bases at V and 0 bases at J; junction bases unmatched: 14. Germline CDR1 MNHEY, CDR2 SMNVEV (reference sequence). The CDR3 has 20 residues. The CDR3 sequence is CASSFPRWAGGIANTGELFF. The CDR3 DNA follows: TGTGCCAGCAGTTTCCCCCGTTGGGCGGGAGGGATCGCGAACACCGGGGAGCTGTTTTTT.

The chain combines TRBV29-1 with TRBJ2-7; D unresolved. CDR3 length: 12 amino acids. Germline CDR1 reads SQVTM; CDR2 reads ANQGSEA. V shed 1 base and J shed 0 bases, with 4 bases lying between them. CDR3 region: CSVEGSSYEQYF. In DNA, the CDR3 is TGCAGCGTTGAAGGCAGCTCCTACGAGCAGTACTTC.

As DNA, the CDR3 is TGTGCCAGCAGCTTAAAGGAACAGGGAGGGAGGAATGAAAAACTGTTTTTT. Translating gives CASSLKEQGGRNEKLFF. The chain recombines TRBV7-9 with TRBJ1-4; D is perhaps TRBD1 (6 bases). Deletions cut 2 bases from V and 5 bases from J, with 18 bases between. The germline V gene has CDR1 SEHNR and CDR2 FQNEAQ (reference sequence). CDR3 length equals 17 residues.

V usage is TRBV6-4 and J usage is TRBJ2-4; no clear D gene. CDR3 size: 16 residues. The germline V and J ends were trimmed by 5 bases and 2 bases, with 16 bases remaining between them. CDR1 is MRHNA and CDR2 is SNTAGT in the germline V gene. The CDR3 loop is CASSWAPPATKNIQYF. The CDR3 nucleotides read TGTGCCAGCAGTTGGGCGCCCCCTGCAACCAAAAACATTCAGTACTTC.

The chain links TRBV7-6 to TRBJ2-1, with 9 bases lining up with TRBD2. V shed 5 bases, J shed 2 bases, and the junction held 10 bases outside the gene matches. CDR3 length: 17 amino acids. Germline CDR1 SGHVS, CDR2 FNYEAQ. The CDR3, as DNA: TGTGCCAGCAGCGGGATTAGCGGGAGAGGGACCTACAATGAGCAGTTCTTC. It codes for CASSGISGRGTYNEQFF.

The count of this clone is one. The V call is TRBV4-3, the J call TRBJ2-6; TRBD2 matches 13 bases. The germline V gene encodes CDR1 LGHNA and CDR2 YSLEER. The ends lost 3 bases at V and 3 bases at J; junction bases unmatched: 5. This CDR3 has 18 residues. As DNA, the CDR3 is TGCGCCAGCAGCCAGCGGACTAGCGGGAGAGGTGGGGCCAACGTCCTGACTTTC. Its protein is CASSQRTSGRGGANVLTF.

CDR3 sequence: CAWSATGSRRYEQYF. The CDR3 nucleotides read TGTGCCTGGAGTGCTACAGGGAGCCGCCGTTACGAGCAGTACTTC. V is TRBV30 and J is TRBJ2-7; tentative D call: TRBD1 (6 bases). CDR3 length: 15 residues. Deletions cut 1 base from V and 4 bases from J, with 17 bases between. CDR1 is GTSNPN, CDR2 SVGIG, per germline (reference sequence).

This chain connects TRBV9 to TRBJ1-2; D is unresolved. CDR3 length equals 13 residues. Germline V lookup: CDR1 SGDLS, CDR2 YYNGEE. Trimming took off 3 bases at V and 8 bases at J, with 14 bases between the two ends. The CDR3 spells CASSAGLIFGYTF. The CDR3, as DNA: TGTGCCAGCAGCGCCGGACTGATATTCGGCTACACCTTC.

V gene TRBV28 combines with J gene TRBJ1-5; the match to TRBD1 covers 7 bases. Germline V gene data show CDR1 as MDHEN and CDR2 as SYDVKM. V shed 3 bases, J shed 2 bases, and the junction held 4 bases outside the gene matches. The CDR3 totals 15 residues. The CDR3, as DNA: TGTGCCAGCAGTTTGACAGGGATGCGCAATCAGCCCCAGCATTTT. This codes for CASSLTGMRNQPQHF.

This sequence joins TRBV19 and TRBJ2-7; D perhaps matches TRBD1 (6 bases). This CDR3 region has 12 residues. V was shortened by 7 bases and J by 3 bases, with 10 bases between the two germline ends. CDR1 is LNHDA and CDR2 is SQIVND in the germline V gene (reference sequence). The CDR3 loop is CASIVTGYEQYF. The DNA of the CDR3 is TGTGCCAGTATAGTGACAGGCTACGAGCAGTACTTC.

The chain joins TRBV7-9 to TRBJ2-5; TRBD1 is a possible D gene (5 bases). The CDR3 runs to 14 residues. In germline, CDR1 is SEHNR, CDR2 FQNEAQ (reference sequence). The germline V and J ends were trimmed by 2 bases and 2 bases, with 9 bases remaining between them. The CDR3 region is CASSLQTAQETQYF. In DNA, the CDR3 is TGTGCCAGCAGCTTACAGACAGCACAAGAGACCCAGTACTTC.

The chain couples TRBV11-3 to TRBJ1-1, with D perhaps TRBD1 (6 bases). From germline, CDR1 is SGHNT and CDR2 YENEEA. The CDR3 runs 13 residues. Trimming removed 5 bases from V and 9 bases from J, with 16 bases in between. The CDR3 region has the DNA TGTGCCAGCAGCCCCGGGGGGCAGGCGAAAGCTTTCTTT. This codes for CASSPGGQAKAFF.

V is TRBV5-6 and J is TRBJ2-6; 11 nucleotides agree with TRBD1. CDR1 SGHDT and CDR2 YYEEEE come from the germline V gene. V was pared by 0 bases and J by 3 bases, with 8 bases of the junction left unmatched. The CDR3 contains 19 residues. Here the CDR3 DNA reads TGTGCCAGCAGCTTGGTTATAGGACAGGGGGCTGATGGGGCCAACGTCCTGACTTTC. Its translation: CASSLVIGQGADGANVLTF.

The chain joins TRBV7-9 to TRBJ2-1, with 7 bases matching TRBD2. In germline, CDR1 is SEHNR, CDR2 FQNEAQ (reference sequence). Trimming took 1 base from V and 6 from J; bases not matched to a gene: 6. CDR3 length: 15 amino acids. CDR3 region: CASSLDGGRFNEQFF. As DNA, the CDR3 is TGTGCCAGCAGCTTAGATGGCGGGAGATTCAATGAGCAGTTCTTC.

The V call is TRBV9, the J call TRBJ2-5; TRBD1 matches 10 bases. V lost 4 bases and J lost 10; bases outside the gene matches: 16. This CDR3 spans 16 amino acids. Germline V gene data show CDR1 as SGDLS and CDR2 as YYNGEE. CDR3: CASSRRSTGGSVVQYF. The CDR3 DNA reads TGTGCCAGCAGCCGTAGATCGACAGGGGGCTCTGTTGTCCAGTACTTC.

The genes are TRBV27 and TRBJ2-7; TRBD1 matches 7 bases. Germline CDR1 and CDR2: MNHEY and SMNVEV (reference sequence). The CDR3 spans 18 residues. V lost 1 base and J lost 2; bases outside the gene matches: 14. The CDR3 DNA sequence: TGTGCCAGCAGTTTATTTACCCCTACAGGGGACCTTACCTACGAGCAGTACTTC. It is translated as CASSLFTPTGDLTYEQYF.

The V gene is TRBV6-1, the J gene TRBJ2-7; 8 nucleotides agree with TRBD1. There are 16 residues in the CDR3. Germline assignment: CDR1 MNHNS and CDR2 SASEGT. The trim removed 3 bases at V and 2 bases at J, leaving 9 bases unmatched. The CDR3 reads CASSDPLDRDPYEQYF. CDR3 DNA: TGTGCCAGCAGTGACCCTTTGGACAGGGATCCCTACGAGCAGTACTTC.

J is TRBJ1-1 and V is TRBV19; D unresolved. This CDR3 spans 15 amino acids. Trimming took 4 bases from V and 1 from J, leaving 13 bases between them. The germline V gene has CDR1 LNHDA and CDR2 SQIVND (reference sequence). The CDR3: CASSKSGTPNTEAFF. Here the CDR3 DNA reads TGTGCCAGTAGTAAATCAGGCACCCCGAACACTGAAGCTTTCTTT. Using reference TRBV19 and TRBJ1-1 for the parts outside the CDR3, the full variable domain is DGGITQSPKYLFRKEGQNVTLSCEQNLNHDAMYWYRQDPGQGLRLIYYSQIVNDFQKGDIAEGYSVSREKKESFPLTVTSAQKNPTAFYLCASSKSGTPNTEAFFGQGTRLTVV.

The chain employs TRBV19 and TRBJ2-1, with 7 bases that match TRBD2. Trimming cost V 8 bases and J 6 bases; bases outside gene matches: 16. Germline V CDR1 and CDR2: LNHDA, SQIVND (reference sequence). This CDR3 region has 16 residues. CDR3 DNA sequence: TGTGCCAGTCATATTCAGAGCGGGGTGGGGGTCAATGAGCAGTTCTTC. This gives the protein CASHIQSGVGVNEQFF.

The chain couples TRBV18 to TRBJ1-4, with a possible D match to TRBD1 (5 bases). The CDR3 contains 17 residues. Trimming stripped 2 bases from V and 7 bases from J, with 20 bases between. CDR1 is KGHSH and CDR2 is LQKENI in the germline V gene. This chain's CDR3 is CASSPAGGSPVGEKLFF. The CDR3 DNA reads as TGTGCCAGCTCACCAGCGGGGGGGAGCCCGGTCGGTGAAAAACTGTTTTTT.

The chain is built from TRBV19 and TRBJ2-2, with 7 bases matching TRBD1. The length of the CDR3 is 17 residues. In germline, CDR1 is LNHDA, CDR2 SQIVND (reference sequence). The V segment lost 6 bases and the J segment 7 bases; nucleotides outside the gene matches: 17. CDR3 in DNA: TGTGCCAGTAGCCCTATGGGACAGAACTCCATGGGCGGGGAGCTGTTTTTT. Protein product: CASSPMGQNSMGGELFF.

On this clone: Other DNA variants within this sample encode the same CDR3. The J gene is TRBJ2-7, the V gene TRBV5-4; TRBD2 matches at 8 bases. Trimming at V came to 4 bases and at J to 4 bases, leaving 7 bases not matched to a gene. In germline, CDR1 is SGHNT, CDR2 YYREEE (reference sequence). CDR3 length: 14 amino acids. CDR3 DNA: TGTGCCAGCAGCCTCGGGACTAGAAAGTACGAGCAGTACTTC. This sequence encodes CASSLGTRKYEQYF.

V is TRBV9 and J is TRBJ1-2, with D unclear. Germline V lookup: CDR1 SGDLS, CDR2 YYNGEE. V was shortened by 4 bases and J by 4 bases, with 14 bases between the two germline ends. The CDR3 sequence is 14 residues long. The CDR3 DNA is TGTGCCAGCAGCCCTCCCCCCGGCGGCTATGGCTACACCTTC. Its protein is CASSPPPGGYGYTF.

This sequence joins TRBV5-1 and TRBJ1-4, with unresolved D. The V end was cut by 0 bases, the J end by 3 bases, with 9 bases between. Germline-derived CDR1 and CDR2 are SGHRS and YFSETQ. The CDR3 sequence is 15 residues long. CDR3 sequence (DNA): TGCGCCAGCAGCTTGGTAGAGGGCTCTAATGAAAAACTGTTTTTT. The encoded protein is CASSLVEGSNEKLFF. The complete variable domain, with remaining parts taken from reference TRBV5-1 and TRBJ1-4, reads KAGVTQTPRYLIKTRGQQVTLSCSPISGHRSVSWYQQTPGQGLQFLFEYFSETQRNKGNFPGRFSGRQFSNSRSEMNVSTLELGDSALYLCASSLVEGSNEKLFFGSGTQLSVL.

The J gene is TRBJ2-5, the V gene TRBV28, with 10 bases identical to TRBD1. The V segment lost 8 bases and the J segment 4 bases; nucleotides outside the gene matches: 13. Germline CDR1 reads MDHEN; CDR2 reads SYDVKM. The CDR3 has 16 residues. CDR3: CASSSSGTGEGETQYF. Here the CDR3 DNA reads TGTGCCAGCTCCTCCTCCGGGACAGGGGAAGGAGAGACCCAGTACTTC.

In DNA form, the CDR3 reads TGCAGCGTCCTGGACGGACTCGGGGAGCAGTACTTC. It translates to CSVLDGLGEQYF. The V gene is TRBV29-1, the J gene TRBJ2-7, with D possibly matching TRBD2 (5 bases). The CDR3 extends over 12 amino acids. Trimming removed 6 bases at V and 7 bases at J, with 16 bases between. CDR1 is SQVTM, CDR2 ANQGSEA, per germline.

This chain uses TRBV29-1 with TRBJ1-1; the match to TRBD1 covers 7 bases. Germline V gene data show CDR1 as SQVTM and CDR2 as ANQGSEA. The CDR3 spans 13 residues. Losses at the gene ends were 8 bases for V and 0 bases for J; bases not matched to a gene: 6. The CDR3 here is CSTDQGVNTEAFF. The CDR3 DNA reads TGCAGCACAGACCAGGGGGTGAACACTGAAGCTTTCTTT.

This chain uses TRBV5-1 with TRBJ2-2; 7 nucleotides align to TRBD2. Germline values: CDR1 SGHRS, CDR2 YFSETQ. The trim removed 4 bases at V and 7 bases at J, leaving 4 bases unmatched. The CDR3 is 13 amino acids. In DNA, the CDR3 is TGCGCCAGCAGCCCGGGCGGGGGCGGGGAGCTGTTTTTT. Encoded protein: CASSPGGGGELFF.

The gene calls are TRBV2 and TRBJ1-3; D not resolved. Between the trimmed V and J ends, which lost 3 bases and 0 bases, there was a span of 15 bases. This CDR3 comprises 17 residues. Germline values: CDR1 SNHLY, CDR2 FYNNEI. CDR3 residues: CASSEGVGFGSGNTIYF. CDR3 nucleotides: TGTGCCAGCAGTGAGGGAGTTGGGTTCGGCTCTGGAAACACCATATATTTT.

The J gene is TRBJ2-1, the V gene TRBV5-1; TRBD2 matches at 9 bases. The germline V gene has CDR1 SGHRS and CDR2 YFSETQ. The CDR3 sequence is 17 residues long. The V gene end was trimmed by 5 bases and the J gene end by 0 bases; junction bases not matched to a gene: 9. Here the CDR3 reads CASRQAGGQDSYNEQFF. In DNA, the CDR3 is TGCGCCAGCAGACAAGCGGGAGGTCAAGACTCCTACAATGAGCAGTTCTTC. The full variable domain, with the rest looked up from reference TRBV5-1 and TRBJ2-1, is KAGVTQTPRYLIKTRGQQVTLSCSPISGHRSVSWYQQTPGQGLQFLFEYFSETQRNKGNFPGRFSGRQFSNSRSEMNVSTLELGDSALYLCASRQAGGQDSYNEQFFGPGTRLTVL.